This is a list of T cell receptor beta chains from one sample in a study of blood T cell repertoires in COVID-19. Sequencing used immunoSEQ multiplex PCR; TCRdb keeps in-frame clones, though not all of them. The sample has under 250,000 clones; approximately 85% are singletons. Sequencing was done on a sample of peripheral blood. Receptors were obtained from a man aged 45-60 years with COVID-19, enrolled during active disease. Each CDR3 is given with its conserved first and last residue.

v_gene	CDR3aa
TRBV5-4	CASSLVGHNTGELFF
TRBV7-9	CASSLATGGAETQYF
TRBV28	CASSFGGQGGYEQYF
TRBV3-1/TRBV3-2	CASSQETRQEKLFF
TRBV2	CASSEAPGQGINIQYF
TRBV7-9	CASSLRGGGEQSYNEQFF
TRBV28	CASSLPPQDGYTF
TRBV24-1	CATSDPGAEAFF
TRBV5-6	CASTGAMNTEAFF
TRBV25-1	CASSQGGAGVNYGYTF
TRBV3-1/TRBV3-2	CASSRSLGGVSSYEQYF
TRBV5-1	CASSTGELGAFF
TRBV5-1	CASSASGNLNTEAFF
TRBV2	CASREAGHQETQYF
TRBV6-5	CASRRERGTTYEQYF
TRBV9	CASSWAANANTGELFF
TRBV29-1	CSVKGQGNEQFF
TRBV5-1	CASSYTVLAGHIEQYF
TRBV19	CASSILGTGSLSNQPQHF
TRBV28	CASSFPAGTSGAFYF
TRBV3-1/TRBV3-2	CASREVGPRGGYTF
TRBV7-2	CASSLTGISYNEQFF
TRBV6-5	CASKGGGNQPQHF
TRBV19	CASSREGVRNEQFF
TRBV7-6	CASSLGGGAETQYF
TRBV10-3	CAISDHSNNEQFF
TRBV19	CASRTGVNTEAFF
TRBV2	CATGTPYEQYF
TRBV4-1	CASRSVGENTEAFF